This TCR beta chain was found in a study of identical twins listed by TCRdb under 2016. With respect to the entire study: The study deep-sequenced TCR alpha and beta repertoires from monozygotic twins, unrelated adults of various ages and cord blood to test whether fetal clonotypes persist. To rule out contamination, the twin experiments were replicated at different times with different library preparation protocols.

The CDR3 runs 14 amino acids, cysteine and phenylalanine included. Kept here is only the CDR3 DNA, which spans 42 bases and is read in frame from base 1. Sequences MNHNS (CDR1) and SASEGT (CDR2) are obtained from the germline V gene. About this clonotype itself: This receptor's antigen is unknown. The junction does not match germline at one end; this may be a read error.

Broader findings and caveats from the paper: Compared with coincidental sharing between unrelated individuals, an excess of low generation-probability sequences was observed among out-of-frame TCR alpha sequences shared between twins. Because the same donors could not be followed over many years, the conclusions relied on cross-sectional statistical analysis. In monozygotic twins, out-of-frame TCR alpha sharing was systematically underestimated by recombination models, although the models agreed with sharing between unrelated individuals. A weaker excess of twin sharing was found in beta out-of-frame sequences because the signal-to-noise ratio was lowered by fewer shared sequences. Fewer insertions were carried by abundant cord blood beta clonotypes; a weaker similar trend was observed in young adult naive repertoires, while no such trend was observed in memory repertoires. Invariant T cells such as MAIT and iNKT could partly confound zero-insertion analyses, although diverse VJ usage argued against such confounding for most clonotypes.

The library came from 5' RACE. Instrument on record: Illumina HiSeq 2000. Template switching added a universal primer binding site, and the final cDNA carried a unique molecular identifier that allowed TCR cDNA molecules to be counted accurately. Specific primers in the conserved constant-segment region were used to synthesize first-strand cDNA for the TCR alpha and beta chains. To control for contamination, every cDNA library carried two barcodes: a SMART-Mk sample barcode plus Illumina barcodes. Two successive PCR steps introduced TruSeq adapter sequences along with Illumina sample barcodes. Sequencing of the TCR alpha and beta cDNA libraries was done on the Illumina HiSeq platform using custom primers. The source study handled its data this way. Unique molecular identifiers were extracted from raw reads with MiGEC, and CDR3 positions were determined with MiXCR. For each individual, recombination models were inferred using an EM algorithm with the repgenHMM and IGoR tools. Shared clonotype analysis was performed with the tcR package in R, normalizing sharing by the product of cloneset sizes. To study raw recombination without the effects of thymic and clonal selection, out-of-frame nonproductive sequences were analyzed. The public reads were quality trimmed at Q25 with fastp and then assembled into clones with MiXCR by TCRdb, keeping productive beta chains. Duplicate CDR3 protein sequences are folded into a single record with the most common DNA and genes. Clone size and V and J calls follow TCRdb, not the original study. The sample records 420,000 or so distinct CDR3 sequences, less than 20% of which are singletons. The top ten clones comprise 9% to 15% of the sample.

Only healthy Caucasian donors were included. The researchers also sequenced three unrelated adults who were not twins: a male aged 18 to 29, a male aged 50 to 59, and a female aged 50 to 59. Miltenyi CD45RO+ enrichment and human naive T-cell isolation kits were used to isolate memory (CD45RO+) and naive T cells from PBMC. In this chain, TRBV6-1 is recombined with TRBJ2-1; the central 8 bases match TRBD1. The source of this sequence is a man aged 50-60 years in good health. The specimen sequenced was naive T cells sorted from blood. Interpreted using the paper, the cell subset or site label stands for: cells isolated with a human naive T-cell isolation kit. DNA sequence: TGTGCCAGCACAGACAGGGGCGGTTTGGATGAGCAGTTATTC. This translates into CASTDRGGLDEQLF.